This entry features one T cell receptor beta chain sequence. TCRdb's table, derived via immunoSEQ multiplex PCR, lists solely in-frame clones and lacks some. The sample records 200,000 or so clones, around 89% being singletons. The data derive from a study of blood T cell repertoires in COVID-19. Study information: PBMCs, B-cell-depleted T cells, or T cells were the source of the cDNA or gDNA that made up the material.

The receptor comes from a woman aged 18 to 35 in a cohort exposed to, infected with or recovered from COVID-19 (not recorded which). Sequencing was carried out using PBMCs or T cells enriched from blood (not recorded which).

This CDR3 reads CASSSIMGQGAEYGYTF. CDR3 in DNA: TGTGCCAGCAGCTCTATTATGGGACAGGGGGCCGAATATGGCTACACCTTC. The chain joins TRBV7-9 to TRBJ1-2; 12 positions match TRBD1. This CDR3 spans 17 amino acids. Germline assignment: CDR1 SEHNR and CDR2 FQNEAQ (reference sequence). V shed 4 bases and J 5 bases; nucleotides not matched to a gene: 11.